These 32 T cell receptor beta chains share one sample of origin, sequenced in a study of blood T cells in healthy people across ages. Sample-barcoded 5' priming and a J-beta primer mix drove a second PCR of 7 to 11 cycles. TCRdb ran MiXCR on the 5' RACE reads and lists one entry per CDR3 protein. The table lists approximately 1,000,000 distinct CDR3 sequences, more than 35% of them singletons. The specimen was blood. The receptors come from a woman aged 60 to 75 in good health.

V gene TRBV27 combines with J gene TRBJ2-1, with 10 nucleotides matching TRBD2. Trimming removed 3 bases from V and 2 bases from J; junction bases left unmatched: 1. The CDR3 has 15 residues. Germline-derived CDR1 and CDR2 are MNHEY and SMNVEV (reference sequence). CDR3: CASSFSGRPYNEQFF. Written as DNA, the CDR3 is TGTGCCAGCAGTTTTAGCGGGAGGCCCTACAATGAGCAGTTCTTC.

This clonotype has just a few counts. The rearrangement links TRBV20-1 to TRBJ2-7, with D possibly called TRBD1 or TRBD2 (5 bases each). The CDR3 runs 15 residues. V lost 2 bases, J lost 10 bases, and 24 bases lay in between. CDR1 is DFQATT, CDR2 SNEGSKA, per germline (reference sequence). The CDR3 loop reads CSARFPGTPLSTQYF. The CDR3 bases are TGCAGTGCTAGATTTCCCGGGACCCCTCTTTCTACTCAGTACTTC.

This chain connects TRBV20-1 to TRBJ2-5; D remains ambiguous. With 3 bases removed from V and 5 bases from J, the gap between germline ends came to 13 bases. Germline V CDR1 and CDR2: DFQATT, SNEGSKA (reference sequence). The CDR3 loop spans 13 amino acids. The CDR3 region is CSASDTSRETQYF. CDR3 nucleotides: TGCAGTGCTAGCGACACCTCGCGGGAGACCCAGTACTTC.

The chain couples TRBV12-3 or TRBV12-4 to TRBJ1-1; no definite D call. V lost 5 bases and J 2 bases, leaving 12 bases between the germline ends. This CDR3 has 14 amino acids. CDR3 sequence (DNA): TGTGCCAGCAGTACCCACACTTCCAACACTGAAGCTTTCTTT. This gives the protein CASSTHTSNTEAFF.

The chain carries TRBV12-3 or TRBV12-4 and TRBJ2-5; possibly TRBD2 for D (6 bases). The DNA matches TRBJ2-7 better at its end, which makes the J call doubtful. The CDR3 spans 14 residues. The CDR3 nucleotides read TGTGCCAGCAGTTTAGCGGGGGGTTGGTACGAGCAGTACTTC. Its translation: CASSLAGGWYEQYF.

The table lists this clonotype with many counts. The chain carries TRBV27 and TRBJ1-2; D not resolved. CDR1 and CDR2 from the germline V gene are MNHEY and SMNVEV (reference sequence). With 7 bases removed from V and 6 bases from J, the gap between germline ends came to 3 bases. The CDR3 has 9 residues. The CDR3 loop is CASKNGYTF. The DNA of the CDR3 is TGTGCCAGCAAAAATGGCTACACCTTC.

The rearrangement links TRBV20-1 to TRBJ2-7, with D maybe TRBD2 (6 bases). The CDR3 is 13 residues long. Trimming cost V 1 base and J 5 bases, with 12 bases left between them. Germline V CDR1 and CDR2: DFQATT, SNEGSKA (reference sequence). The CDR3 protein is CSARGLEGHEQYF. As DNA, the CDR3 is TGCAGTGCTAGAGGTCTGGAGGGCCACGAGCAGTACTTC.

This clonotype was observed a few times. This sequence joins TRBV6-1 and TRBJ2-7; 7 nucleotides agree with TRBD2. The germline CDR1 and CDR2 sequences are MNHNS and SASEGT. V gave up 6 bases and J gave up 1 base; unmatched junction bases: 12. This CDR3 is built from 16 residues. In nucleotides, the CDR3 is TGTGCCAGCAGGAACCTAGCGGCATCTTTATCCTACGAGCAGTACTTC. Protein: CASRNLAASLSYEQYF.

This clonotype was seen a handful of times. The genes are TRBV6-5 and TRBJ2-7, with 12 bases matching TRBD2. The CDR3 is 14 residues long. V shed 6 bases and J 1 base; nucleotides not matched to a gene: 1. Germline V gene sequence: CDR1 MNHEY, CDR2 SVGAGI. This CDR3 is CASRTSGGSYEQYF. CDR3 DNA sequence: TGTGCCAGCAGGACTAGCGGGGGATCCTACGAGCAGTACTTC.

The chain recombines TRBV7-2 with TRBJ1-6, with TRBD1 as a possible D gene (5 bases). V was shortened by 1 base and J by 9 bases, with 7 bases between the two germline ends. This CDR3 has 13 residues. The germline CDR1 and CDR2 sequences are SGHTA and FQGNSA. CDR3 coding DNA: TGTGCCAGCAGCTTAGGGCAGGGTTCACCCCTCCACTTT. Its protein is CASSLGQGSPLHF.

The chain carries TRBV27 and TRBJ2-7; 12 bases are shared with TRBD2. Germline V lookup: CDR1 MNHEY, CDR2 SMNVEV (reference sequence). The length of the CDR3 is 18 residues. V lost 5 bases, J lost 6 bases, and 17 bases stayed unmatched. Written as DNA, the CDR3 is TGTGCCAGCAGTCCGAACCCCTGGACTAGCGGGAACCCTCCCGAGCAGTACTTC. Its translation: CASSPNPWTSGNPPEQYF.

At least ten counts were recorded for this clonotype. The rearrangement links TRBV6-6 to TRBJ2-7; the D gene is possibly TRBD1 (6 bases). This CDR3 is built from 14 residues. The V end lost 0 bases, the J end lost 7 bases, and 13 bases lay between the germline ends. CDR1 MNHNY and CDR2 SVGAGI come from the germline V gene (reference sequence). The CDR3 sequence is CASSYSQGSGEQYF. CDR3 DNA: TGTGCCAGCAGTTACTCACAGGGATCGGGGGAGCAGTACTTC.

This chain joins TRBV27 and TRBJ2-1; no reliable D call. CDR1 is MNHEY, CDR2 SMNVEV, per germline (reference sequence). This CDR3 contains 15 residues. Trimming took off 7 bases at V and 3 bases at J, with 16 bases between the two ends. The CDR3 nucleotides read TGTGCCAGCATGGTGGCTTCCTCCCTCTACAATGAGCAGTTCTTC. It translates to CASMVASSLYNEQFF.

This clonotype was detected a few times. The J gene is TRBJ2-5, the V gene TRBV20-1, with TRBD2 identical over 11 bases. The J call may be mistaken, given a closer DNA end match to TRBJ2-7. CDR1 DFQATT and CDR2 SNEGSKA come from the germline V gene (reference sequence). The CDR3 contains 17 residues. The CDR3 spells CSARAGLGSGRAYEQYF. CDR3 sequence (DNA): TGCAGTGCTAGAGCCGGGCTCGGTAGCGGGAGGGCTTACGAGCAGTACTTC.

The chain combines TRBV5-5 with TRBJ2-1, with 7 bases that match TRBD2. There are 15 residues in the CDR3. Germline-derived CDR1 and CDR2 are SGHKS and YYEKEE (reference sequence). With 2 bases clipped from V and 2 bases from J, the junction kept 4 bases outside the gene matches. The CDR3 reads CASSFSAGTYNEQFF. CDR3 in DNA: TGTGCCAGCAGCTTTTCAGCGGGAACCTACAATGAGCAGTTCTTC.

The J gene is TRBJ2-1, the V gene TRBV11-1, with 7 bases matching TRBD2. The CDR3 contains 16 residues. Germline V CDR1 and CDR2: SGHAT, FQDESV (reference sequence). V shed 4 bases and J 3 bases; nucleotides not matched to a gene: 9. The CDR3 loop reads CASSSPSGTHYNEQFF. The CDR3 nucleotides read TGTGCCAGCAGCTCCCCCAGCGGGACCCACTACAATGAGCAGTTCTTC.

This CDR3 reads CASTPSGRPSSPQNTQYF. The CDR3 DNA is TGTGCCAGCACTCCTAGCGGGAGGCCGTCGTCCCCACAAAATACGCAGTATTTT. V is TRBV28 and J is TRBJ2-3; 11 bases match TRBD2. Germline CDR1 is MDHEN and CDR2 is SYDVKM. The CDR3 has 18 residues. The ends lost 7 bases at V and 7 bases at J; junction bases unmatched: 19.

This clonotype was seen more than once but under ten times. The V call is TRBV14, the J call TRBJ2-1; the D gene is possibly TRBD1 (6 bases). In germline, CDR1 is SGHDN, CDR2 FVKESK. The CDR3 loop spans 15 amino acids. V shed 6 bases and J shed 2 bases, with 14 bases lying between them. The chain's CDR3 is CASRQTGRAYNEQFF. CDR3 nucleotide sequence: TGTGCCAGCAGGCAGACAGGACGTGCCTACAATGAGCAGTTCTTC.

This clonotype appeared a single time. The V and J genes are TRBV6-2 or TRBV6-3 and TRBJ2-3; D might be TRBD2 (5 bases). V was pared by 2 bases and J by 1 base, with 16 bases between. The CDR3 covers 17 residues. CDR1 and CDR2 (germline): MNHEY, SVGEGT. CDR3 region: CASSYPAAERGTDTQYF. CDR3 coding DNA: TGTGCCAGCAGTTACCCCGCGGCGGAGAGGGGCACAGATACGCAGTATTTT.

This clonotype has a handful of counts. The chain employs TRBV5-5 and TRBJ1-4; 7 bases agree with TRBD1. Germline CDR1 reads SGHKS; CDR2 reads YYEKEE (reference sequence). The CDR3 spans 18 residues. V trimming: 4 bases; J trimming: 0 bases; junction bases outside the gene matches: 12. CDR3 nucleotide sequence: TGTGCCAGCAGCCAGCGGGCGATACAGGGGACAACTAATGAAAAACTGTTTTTT. Translating gives CASSQRAIQGTTNEKLFF.

The chain carries TRBV15 and TRBJ1-4, with a weak D call TRBD1 (6 bases). This CDR3 region has 16 residues. V lost 7 bases and J lost 2, with 17 bases in between. Germline V CDR1 and CDR2: LNHNV, YYDKDF (reference sequence). The CDR3 is CATNLMGGPTNEKLFF. CDR3 nucleotides: TGTGCCACCAACCTCATGGGGGGGCCCACTAATGAAAAACTGTTTTTT.

CDR3 sequence reads: CSATRTVGGSVNEQFF. In DNA form, the CDR3 reads TGCAGTGCTACTCGTACAGTTGGCGGGAGCGTCAATGAGCAGTTCTTC. The chain recombines TRBV20-1 with TRBJ2-1; TRBD2 aligns across 7 bases. Per the germline V gene, CDR1 is DFQATT and CDR2 is SNEGSKA (reference sequence). Trimming took 4 bases from V and 6 from J; bases not matched to a gene: 15. This CDR3 spans 16 amino acids.

The chain uses TRBV3-1 and TRBJ2-3; no clear D gene. V was clipped by 2 bases and J by 0 bases, with 9 bases between them. Germline lookup yields CDR1 LGHDT and CDR2 YNNKEL (reference sequence). The CDR3 loop spans 15 amino acids. The CDR3 region is CASSQRTPSTDTQYF. The DNA for the CDR3 is TGTGCCAGCAGCCAAAGGACGCCTAGCACAGATACGCAGTATTTT.

This clonotype showed up just a few times. The chain joins TRBV27 to TRBJ1-2, with 7 bases that match TRBD1. V lost 4 bases and J lost 4; bases outside the gene matches: 12. Looked up from germline, CDR1 is MNHEY and CDR2 is SMNVEV (reference sequence). The CDR3 has 16 amino acids. Here the CDR3 reads CASSSTGWVPVYGYTF. The CDR3 nucleotides are TGTGCCAGCAGTTCGACAGGGTGGGTCCCGGTCTATGGCTACACCTTC.

Points on this clonotype: One end of the junction is discordant with germline, which a read error may explain. V usage is TRBV5-5 and J usage is TRBJ2-1, with 9 nucleotides matching TRBD1. CDR1 is SGHKS and CDR2 is YYEKEE in the germline V gene (reference sequence). The CDR3 totals 15 residues. CDR3 residues: CASSSGQGSHNERFF. CDR3 DNA sequence: TGTGCCAGCAGCTCTGGACAGGGGAGTCACAATGAGCGGTTCTTC.

This clonotype has a handful of counts. This CDR3 is CASSITSGLLHEQFF. DNA of the CDR3: TGTGCCAGCAGTATCACTAGCGGGCTCCTCCATGAGCAGTTCTTC. The chain joins TRBV12-3 or TRBV12-4 to TRBJ2-1, with 9 bases fitting TRBD2. With V trimmed by 5 bases and J by 8 bases, 10 bases remained unmatched. The CDR3 runs to 15 residues.

The CDR3 loop is CSGGVSAASEQFF. The DNA of the CDR3 is TGCAGTGGAGGGGTTAGCGCCGCGTCTGAGCAGTTCTTC. The V gene is TRBV20-1, the J gene TRBJ2-1, with D perhaps given as TRBD1 or TRBD2 (5 bases each). Per the germline V gene, CDR1 is DFQATT and CDR2 is SNEGSKA (reference sequence). Trimming removed 7 bases at V and 9 bases at J, with 19 bases between. There are 13 residues in the CDR3.

This clonotype appeared a few times. The chain recombines TRBV20-1 with TRBJ2-5; D is ambiguous. Germline assignment: CDR1 DFQATT and CDR2 SNEGSKA (reference sequence). V was cut by 1 base and J by 5 bases, with 17 bases left in between. The CDR3 length is 15 residues. The CDR3, as DNA: TGCAGTGCTAGAGTGCCCGGACCCCGTTGGGAGACCCAGTACTTC. Residues: CSARVPGPRWETQYF.

The V and J genes are TRBV29-1 and TRBJ2-5; 11 bases line up with TRBD2. J was trimmed by 11 bases and V by 4 bases; bases with no gene match: 12. The CDR3 has 14 residues. CDR1 is SQVTM and CDR2 is ANQGSEA in the germline V gene. CDR3 sequence: CSVVQLAGVGEQYF. Here the CDR3 DNA reads TGCAGCGTTGTTCAACTAGCGGGAGTGGGTGAGCAGTACTTC.

The chain uses TRBV15 and TRBJ2-3, with 11 bases aligning to TRBD1. The CDR3 totals 15 residues. The V segment lost 5 bases and the J segment 4 bases; nucleotides outside the gene matches: 5. Germline V gene lookup returns CDR1 LNHNV and CDR2 YYDKDF (reference sequence). CDR3 in amino acids: CATSPGTGGPDTQYF. In nucleotides, the CDR3 is TGTGCCACCAGCCCCGGGACAGGGGGACCAGATACGCAGTATTTT.

This clonotype was counted a few times. The rearrangement joins TRBV3-1 to TRBJ2-3; 10 positions match TRBD2. Germline trimming cut 1 base from V and 4 bases from J; bases unmatched to any gene: 11. Per the germline V gene, CDR1 is LGHDT and CDR2 is YNNKEL (reference sequence). The CDR3 covers 18 residues. Written as DNA, the CDR3 is TGTGCCAGCAGCCAAGCCCCACTAGCGGGAAGCCCCGCAGATACGCAGTATTTT. Its protein product is CASSQAPLAGSPADTQYF.

The chain employs TRBV5-1 and TRBJ2-1; 7 bases fit TRBD2. J was trimmed by 4 bases and V by 3 bases; bases with no gene match: 7. CDR1 SGHRS and CDR2 YFSETQ come from the germline V gene. The CDR3 sequence is 15 residues long. CDR3 in amino acids: CASSYAGDGYNEQFF. CDR3 sequence (DNA): TGCGCCAGCAGCTACGCGGGAGATGGTTACAATGAGCAGTTCTTC.